This entry concerns a single TCR beta chain. What it recognizes is unknown. The source of the sample is a study of shared clonotypes between healthy human individuals. Study-level information: In total, the donors were a couple of women and a few men aged 18 to 49.

Study-level points and caveats: It was observed that approximately 5% of naive CD4 clonotypes were shared across a few donors.

The healthy adult donors were HIV-negative and reported no recent acute infections or vaccinations. Repertoires were generated with immunoSEQ multiplex PCR, while TCRdb's copy carries only in-frame clones and drops some. Of around 1.1 million clones listed, approximately 78% are singletons. Germline-derived CDR1 and CDR2 are SEHNR and FQNEAQ (reference sequence). V lost 5 bases and J lost 0, with 10 bases in between. There are 14 residues in the CDR3. Sample: memory CD4+ T cells from PBMCs. As to subset: CD45RA-negative fraction. The clonotype comes from a man between 18 and 29 years old in good health. Some clones in this sample may be carry-over from other donors' samples. The genes are TRBV7-9 and TRBJ1-1; D not resolved. CDR3 residues: CASSQRWLNTEAFF. In DNA, the CDR3 is TGTGCCAGCAGCCAAAGGTGGTTGAACACTGAAGCTTTCTTT. The full variable domain, rest sourced from reference TRBV7-9 and TRBJ1-1, is DTGVSQNPRHKITKRGQNVTFRCDPISEHNRLYWYRQTLGQGPEFLTYFQNEAQLEKSRLLSDRFSAERPKGSFSTLEIQRTEQGDSAMYLCASSQRWLNTEAFFGQGTRLTVV.